This T cell receptor (beta chain) was identified in a study of regulatory T cells in long-lasting Graves disease. Findings and caveats of the study: The persistent group shared 2,500 or so public clonotypes, more than the 966 shared by new patients. Gene preferences differed: TRBV28, TRBJ1-2, TRBJ2-5 in persistent cases. Exclusively peripheral blood, rather than thyroid tissue, was studied.

With iRepertoire HTBI primers and Arm-PCR of CDR3 regions, TCR beta libraries were built. TCRdb reanalysed the multiplex PCR reads using MiXCR and keeps one entry per CDR3 protein. The data contain around 500,000 distinct CDR3 sequences, approximately 12% of them seen just once; the ten biggest clones take up roughly 9.7%. On this clonotype: The antigen remains unidentified.

Time point given: newly diagnosed GD, antithyroid drugs for less than 3 months. Researchers made the TCR library from RNA that was extracted from PBMCs. Germline loops: CDR1 GTSNPN, CDR2 SVGIG (reference sequence). The length of the CDR3 is 13 residues. V lost 2 bases and J 5 bases, leaving 12 bases between the germline ends. The data were also submitted as part of a second study, on T cells in Graves' hyperthyroidism and ophthalmopathy. That work adds: Most thyroid clonotypes with frequency above 0.001 were detected in blood.

This rearrangement joins TRBV30 to TRBJ1-1; TRBD1 is a possible D gene (5 bases). The origin of this receptor is a man aged 30-40 years with Graves disease. Material: peripheral blood mononuclear cells (PBMCs), obtained at new diagnosis, from a patient treated with antithyroid drugs. In nucleotides, the CDR3 is TGTGCCTGGAGTAACAGGCGTGGAACTGAAGCTTTCTTT. It specifies CAWSNRRGTEAFF.